This T cell receptor (beta chain) was identified in a study of cytomegalovirus exposure and HLA in healthy donors. Study conclusions and caveats: Sequencing artifact likely explains a cluster of highly shared sequence variants. CMV serostatus was the sole immune exposure information available.

With 1 base clipped from V and 6 bases from J, the junction kept 4 bases outside the gene matches. The CDR3 length is 14 residues. Germline assignment: CDR1 SGHTA and CDR2 FQGNSA. For this clone: The target antigen is unknown.

In the PCR, 60 Vbeta and 13 Jbeta primers were used. Method: immunoSEQ multiplex PCR; TCRdb's copy keeps in-frame clones and lacks some. The sample consists of under 45,000 clones, over 60% of them appearing once. This clonotype was obtained from a man aged 25 to 40 in good health and CMV-seronegative. Sequences were obtained from PBMCs. The V gene is TRBV7-2, the J gene TRBJ2-7, with TRBD2 identical over 9 bases. CDR3: CASSLVAAGGEQYF. Written as DNA, the CDR3 is TGTGCCAGCAGCTTAGTCGCAGCGGGGGGCGAGCAGTACTTC.